These 29 T cell receptor beta chains were all obtained from the same sample, sequenced in a study of vaccination and CD4 T cells after COVID-19. TCRdb reanalysed the PCR reads using MiXCR and keeps one entry per CDR3 protein. The sample lists approximately 29,000 distinct CDR3 sequences, 50% occurring once. Time point in this sample: late sampling 161 to 241 days after vaccination in three convalescent patients. Sequences were derived from CD4+ T cells from blood, sampled about 7 months after SARS-CoV-2 vaccination. Receptors originate from a human donor who had recovered from COVID-19.

CDR3 nucleotide sequence: TGTGCCAGCAGTTACGGGACTAGCTTCGGGGACATTCAGTACTTC. Translating gives CASSYGTSFGDIQYF. The chain links TRBV6-2 or TRBV6-3 to TRBJ2-4; 9 bases agree with TRBD2. This CDR3 has 15 amino acids. The J segment lost 8 bases and the V segment lost 2 bases, leaving 7 bases of the junction unmatched. Per germline, CDR1 MNHEY and CDR2 SVGEGT.

The V and J genes are TRBV20-1 and TRBJ1-5; no clear D gene. The V end lost 3 bases, the J end lost 6 bases, and 12 bases lay between the germline ends. Germline V lookup: CDR1 DFQATT, CDR2 SNEGSKA (reference sequence). This CDR3 is 13 amino acids long. The DNA for the CDR3 is TGCAGTGCTAGTCTAGGTGAGCGTCAGCCCCAGCATTTT. This gives the protein CSASLGERQPQHF.

The chain couples TRBV20-1 to TRBJ1-5; possibly TRBD1 for D (5 bases). This CDR3 comprises 14 residues. Looked up from germline, CDR1 is DFQATT and CDR2 is SNEGSKA (reference sequence). The V end lost 5 bases, the J end lost 5 bases, and 16 bases lay between the germline ends. CDR3 bases: TGCAGTGCTGTACTACGGGGCGATTATCAGCCCCAGCATTTT. This sequence encodes CSAVLRGDYQPQHF.

V usage is TRBV5-5 and J usage is TRBJ1-2, with 8 bases aligning to TRBD1. The CDR3 extends over 14 amino acids. Germline V gene sequence: CDR1 SGHKS, CDR2 YYEKEE (reference sequence). With V trimmed by 3 bases and J by 5 bases, 6 bases remained unmatched. CDR3 sequence: CASSYGQGGYGYTF. DNA of the CDR3: TGTGCCAGCAGCTACGGACAGGGAGGATATGGCTACACCTTC. The complete variable domain, with remaining parts taken from reference TRBV5-5 and TRBJ1-2, reads DAGVTQSPTHLIKTRGQQVTLRCSPISGHKSVSWYQQVLGQGPQFIFQYYEKEERGRGNFPDRFSARQFPNYSSELNVNALLLGDSALYLCASSYGQGGYGYTFGSGTRLTVV.

The chain is built from TRBV19 and TRBJ2-3, with D hard to call. CDR1 and CDR2 (germline): LNHDA, SQIVND (reference sequence). This CDR3 has 13 amino acids. V lost 3 bases, J lost 2 bases, and 6 bases lay in between. Written as DNA, the CDR3 is TGTGCCAGTAGTATTCAAATCACAGATACGCAGTATTTT. Translation gives CASSIQITDTQYF.

V and J are TRBV6-1 and TRBJ2-7, with a tentative D call TRBD1 (6 bases). CDR1 and CDR2 from the germline V gene are MNHNS and SASEGT. V was clipped by 7 bases and J by 0 bases, with 16 bases between them. This CDR3 region has 15 residues. The CDR3 DNA follows: TGTGCCAGCAAAATCGACAGGCTTAACTCCTACGAGCAGTACTTC. It encodes CASKIDRLNSYEQYF.

This clonotype is termed medium-sized (0.01 to 0.1%). V and J are TRBV10-1 and TRBJ2-5; no definite D call. V dropped 0 bases and J dropped 13 bases, with 15 bases sitting between them. CDR3 length: 13 residues. CDR1 and CDR2 from the germline V gene are WNHNN and SYGVQD (reference sequence). CDR3 bases: TGCGCCAGCAGTGAGTCGGGCAGCCCAGCTCGGTACTTC. Its translation: CASSESGSPARYF.

This rearrangement joins TRBV6-5 to TRBJ2-6; 7 nucleotides match TRBD1. The germline V gene has CDR1 MNHEY and CDR2 SVGAGI. With V trimmed by 5 bases and J by 4 bases, 14 bases remained unmatched. The CDR3 sequence is 18 residues long. CDR3 residues: CASSGTGTVFSGANVLTF. DNA for the CDR3: TGTGCCAGCAGTGGGACCGGGACAGTCTTTTCAGGGGCCAACGTCCTGACTTTC.

This clonotype has only a few counts. CDR3 nucleotide sequence: TGTGCCAGCAGCGAAGACAGAGGGACTAGCGGACACACAGATACGCAGTATTTT. As protein: CASSEDRGTSGHTDTQYF. The chain is built from TRBV6-2 or TRBV6-3 and TRBJ2-3, with TRBD2 matching 11 bases. The CDR3 covers 18 residues. From germline, CDR1 is MNHEY and CDR2 SVGEGT. The V and J ends lost 6 bases and 2 bases, in that order; junction bases with no gene match: 13.

The chain joins TRBV6-1 to TRBJ2-3; D remains unclear. Germline loops: CDR1 MNHNS, CDR2 SASEGT. The CDR3 has 14 residues. V lost 3 bases, J lost 4 bases, and 11 bases lay in between. The CDR3 DNA is TGTGCCAGCAGTGACCGATGGAGCGCAGATACGCAGTATTTT. Amino acid sequence: CASSDRWSADTQYF.

In its sample, this clonotype was seen a few times. This chain joins TRBV20-1 and TRBJ2-3, with D perhaps matching TRBD1 or TRBD2 (6 bases each). The V end was cut by 6 bases, the J end by 5 bases, with 15 bases between. CDR3 size: 13 residues. The V gene's germline CDR1 is DFQATT and CDR2 SNEGSKA (reference sequence). The CDR3 nucleotides are TGCAGTGCCCGTGAAGGGGGGCGAGATACGCAGTATTTT. This codes for CSAREGGRDTQYF.

The rearrangement joins TRBV7-3 to TRBJ2-2; D remains unclear. CDR1 and CDR2 (germline): SGHTA, FQGTGA. The length of the CDR3 is 12 residues. Trimming removed 2 bases from V and 6 bases from J, with 4 bases in between. This CDR3 reads CASSLSAGELFF. The CDR3 nucleotides read TGTGCCAGCAGCTTATCGGCCGGGGAGCTGTTTTTT.

The chain couples TRBV5-6 to TRBJ2-5; 12 nucleotides line up with TRBD2. V lost 2 bases and J lost 4; bases outside the gene matches: 0. This CDR3 spans 14 amino acids. The V gene's germline CDR1 is SGHDT and CDR2 YYEEEE. CDR3 sequence reads: CASSLLAGGETQYF. The CDR3 DNA reads TGTGCCAGCAGCTTACTAGCGGGAGGAGAGACCCAGTACTTC. The full variable domain, with the rest looked up from reference TRBV5-6 and TRBJ2-5, is DAGVTQSPTHLIKTRGQQVTLRCSPKSGHDTVSWYQQALGQGPQFIFQYYEEEERQRGNFPDRFSGHQFPNYSSELNVNALLLGDSALYLCASSLLAGGETQYFGPGTRLLVL.

The chain employs TRBV27 and TRBJ2-7, with 10 bases that match TRBD2. The germline CDR1 and CDR2 sequences are MNHEY and SMNVEV (reference sequence). Unmatched junction bases numbered 3, after V lost 4 bases and J lost 6 bases. The CDR3 covers 13 residues. The chain's CDR3 is CASSSGLALEQYF. The CDR3 DNA reads as TGTGCCAGCAGTTCGGGACTAGCGCTCGAGCAGTACTTC.

The gene calls are TRBV9 and TRBJ2-3, with D unclear. Trimming took off 4 bases at V and 6 bases at J, with 12 bases between the two ends. Germline CDR1 and CDR2: SGDLS and YYNGEE. The CDR3 covers 13 residues. CDR3 residues: CASSNLIQDTQYF. The CDR3 nucleotides are TGTGCCAGCAGCAACCTTATACAGGATACGCAGTATTTT.

The rearrangement links TRBV20-1 to TRBJ2-1, with TRBD2 matching 8 bases. This CDR3 is 14 amino acids long. The V segment lost 3 bases and the J segment 0 bases; nucleotides outside the gene matches: 1. Germline V gene sequence: CDR1 DFQATT, CDR2 SNEGSKA (reference sequence). In DNA form, the CDR3 reads TGCAGTGCTAGCGGGAGGGCCTCCTACAATGAGCAGTTCTTC. Translating it yields CSASGRASYNEQFF.

V usage is TRBV7-9 and J usage is TRBJ1-1, with TRBD1 identical over 9 bases. Germline CDR1 is SEHNR and CDR2 is FQNEAQ (reference sequence). The V and J ends lost 5 bases and 4 bases, in that order; junction bases with no gene match: 20. This CDR3 comprises 19 residues. CDR3 sequence (DNA): TGTGCCAGCAGCCACCGGGGGAGGCCCAGGACAGGGGTGGGCACTGAAGCTTTCTTT. Its protein is CASSHRGRPRTGVGTEAFF. Full variable domain (outside the CDR3, taken from reference TRBV7-9 and TRBJ1-1): DTGVSQNPRHKITKRGQNVTFRCDPISEHNRLYWYRQTLGQGPEFLTYFQNEAQLEKSRLLSDRFSAERPKGSFSTLEIQRTEQGDSAMYLCASSHRGRPRTGVGTEAFFGQGTRLTVV.

This chain joins TRBV6-1 and TRBJ2-5; D unclear. This CDR3 region has 14 residues. Trimming removed 1 base at V and 5 bases at J, with 11 bases between. Germline assignment: CDR1 MNHNS and CDR2 SASEGT. This chain's CDR3 is CASSEGSNVETQYF. The DNA for the CDR3 is TGTGCCAGCAGTGAAGGATCTAATGTGGAGACCCAGTACTTC.

The rearrangement joins TRBV21-1 to TRBJ1-1; whether TRBD1, the table's D call, matches the DNA was not checked. TRBV21-1 is an annotated pseudogene. CDR3 size: 12 residues. The DNA of the CDR3 is TGTGCTAAGCAGCACCGGGACAGGGAAGCTTTCTTT. It yields the protein CAKQHRDREAFF.

This sequence joins TRBV20-1 and TRBJ2-1; D remains ambiguous. Germline values: CDR1 DFQATT, CDR2 SNEGSKA (reference sequence). This CDR3 has 14 amino acids. The V end lost 4 bases, the J end lost 6 bases, and 16 bases lay between the germline ends. The CDR3, as DNA: TGCAGTGCTAATCGTCAGGTACAATTCAATGAGCAGTTCTTC. Encoded protein: CSANRQVQFNEQFF.

The rearrangement joins TRBV19 to TRBJ1-1; no clear D. This CDR3 spans 13 amino acids. V was trimmed by 3 bases and J by 1 base, leaving 6 bases between them. Germline V lookup: CDR1 LNHDA, CDR2 SQIVND (reference sequence). The CDR3 DNA reads as TGTGCCAGTAGTATCTGGGAGAACACTGAAGCTTTCTTT. It is translated as CASSIWENTEAFF.

The chain recombines TRBV27 with TRBJ2-5; D is perhaps TRBD2 (6 bases). Trimming left V 3 bases short and J 5 bases short, with 7 bases between. Germline-derived CDR1 and CDR2 are MNHEY and SMNVEV (reference sequence). The CDR3 loop spans 12 amino acids. CDR3 loop: CASSFGGETQYF. As DNA, the CDR3 is TGTGCCAGCAGTTTCGGAGGGGAGACCCAGTACTTC.

The rearrangement links TRBV20-1 to TRBJ2-7; D is ambiguous. V lost 4 bases and J lost 5, with 12 bases in between. CDR1 and CDR2 from the germline V gene are DFQATT and SNEGSKA (reference sequence). The CDR3 is 12 amino acids. As DNA, the CDR3 is TGCAGTGCTAATATTCTAGGTAACGAGCAGTACTTC. Protein sequence: CSANILGNEQYF.

Only a few counts were recorded for this clonotype. This chain joins TRBV15 and TRBJ1-5; tentative D call: TRBD1 (6 bases). The CDR3 extends over 13 amino acids. V lost 11 bases and J lost 3, with 14 bases in between. Germline V gives CDR1 LNHNV, CDR2 YYDKDF (reference sequence). The CDR3: CAATGGLNQPQHF. The CDR3 bases are TGTGCCGCGACCGGGGGGCTCAATCAGCCCCAGCATTTT.

The chain couples TRBV11-2 to TRBJ2-1; 9 bases line up with TRBD2. Germline V CDR1 and CDR2: SGHAT, FQNNGV. The CDR3 spans 17 residues. V shed 2 bases, J shed 8 bases, and the junction held 13 bases outside the gene matches. The DNA of the CDR3 is TGTGCCAGCAGCTTACTAGGCGGGAGGGTAAGTGTGGATGAGCAGTTCTTC. Residues: CASSLLGGRVSVDEQFF. The variable domain in full, with the rest retrieved from reference TRBV11-2 and TRBJ2-1, is EAGVAQSPRYKIIEKRQSVAFWCNPISGHATLYWYQQILGQGPKLLIQFQNNGVVDDSQLPKDRFSAERLKGVDSTLKIQPAKLEDSAVYLCASSLLGGRVSVDEQFFGPGTRLTVL.

There are a few counts of this clonotype. This chain connects TRBV10-3 to TRBJ1-5; D not certain. Germline CDR1 ENHRY, CDR2 SYGVKD. The CDR3 has 13 residues. The CDR3 is CAIQESSNQPQHF. CDR3 nucleotide sequence: TGTGCTATCCAGGAAAGTAGCAATCAGCCCCAGCATTTT.

This clonotype was recorded only once. The chain is built from TRBV20-1 and TRBJ2-3, with 10 bases identical to TRBD2. V trimming: 1 base; J trimming: 1 base; junction bases outside the gene matches: 2. From germline, CDR1 is DFQATT and CDR2 SNEGSKA (reference sequence). The CDR3 length is 15 residues. CDR3 residues: CSARGLAGGTDTQYF. The CDR3 DNA reads as TGCAGTGCTAGAGGGCTAGCGGGAGGCACAGATACGCAGTATTTT.

This clonotype occurred once. The chain carries TRBV6-5 and TRBJ2-6; 7 bases are shared with TRBD1. Germline CDR1 reads MNHEY; CDR2 reads SVGAGI. V lost 4 bases and J lost 4; bases outside the gene matches: 4. This CDR3 has 15 amino acids. This CDR3 is CASSLTGFGANVLTF. Written as DNA, the CDR3 is TGTGCCAGCAGTTTGACAGGGTTCGGGGCCAACGTCCTGACTTTC.

This clonotype appeared a few times. The rearrangement uses TRBV7-6 and TRBJ2-7; 7 bases are a match to TRBD1. The J segment lost 0 bases and the V segment lost 3 bases, leaving 8 bases of the junction unmatched. Germline V gene sequence: CDR1 SGHVS, CDR2 FNYEAQ. This CDR3 comprises 16 residues. CDR3 residues: CASSLAPGQSSYEQYF. Here the CDR3 DNA reads TGTGCCAGCAGCTTGGCCCCGGGACAGAGCTCCTACGAGCAGTACTTC.